This T cell receptor beta chain was sequenced for a study of blood T cell repertoires in COVID-19. Across the whole study: The United States, Italy and Spain provided the acute and convalescent COVID-19 samples. From T cells, B-cell-depleted T cells, or PBMCs came the material, which was cDNA or gDNA.

Clones were sequenced by immunoSEQ multiplex PCR, and TCRdb holds only the in-frame ones, with some missing. The repertoire holds about 200,000 clones, around 92% seen once, with around 1.2% in the top ten. The J segment lost 7 bases and the V segment lost 5 bases, leaving 7 bases of the junction unmatched. The CDR3 totals 13 residues. Germline lookup yields CDR1 MDHEN and CDR2 SYDVKM. The clonotype comes from a man aged 30 to 39 with acute or convalescent COVID-19. The V call is TRBV28, the J call TRBJ2-5; 7 positions agree with TRBD2. Sample: peripheral blood. CDR3: CASSRGGRGTQYF. The CDR3 nucleotides are TGTGCCAGCAGTCGAGGCGGGAGAGGGACCCAGTACTTC.